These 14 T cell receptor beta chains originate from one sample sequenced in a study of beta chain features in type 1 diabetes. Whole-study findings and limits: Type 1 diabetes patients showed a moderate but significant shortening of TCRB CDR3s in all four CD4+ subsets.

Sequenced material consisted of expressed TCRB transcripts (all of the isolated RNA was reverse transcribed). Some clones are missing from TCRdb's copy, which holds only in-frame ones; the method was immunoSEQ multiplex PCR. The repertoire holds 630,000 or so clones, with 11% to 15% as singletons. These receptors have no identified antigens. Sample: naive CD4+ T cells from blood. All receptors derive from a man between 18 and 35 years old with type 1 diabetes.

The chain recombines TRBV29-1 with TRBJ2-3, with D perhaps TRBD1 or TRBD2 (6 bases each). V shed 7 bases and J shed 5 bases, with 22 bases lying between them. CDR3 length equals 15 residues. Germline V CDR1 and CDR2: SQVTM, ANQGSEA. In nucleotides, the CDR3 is TGCAGCGCGACCCCGGGGGCCGGTGCGATAGATACGCAGTATTTT. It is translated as CSATPGAGAIDTQYF.

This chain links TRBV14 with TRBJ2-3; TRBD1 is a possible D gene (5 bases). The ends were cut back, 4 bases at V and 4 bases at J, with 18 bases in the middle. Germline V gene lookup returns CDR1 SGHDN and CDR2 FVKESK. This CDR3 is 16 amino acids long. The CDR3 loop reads CASSPIWGRASDTQYF. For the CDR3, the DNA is TGTGCCAGCAGCCCTATATGGGGCAGGGCTTCAGATACGCAGTATTTT.

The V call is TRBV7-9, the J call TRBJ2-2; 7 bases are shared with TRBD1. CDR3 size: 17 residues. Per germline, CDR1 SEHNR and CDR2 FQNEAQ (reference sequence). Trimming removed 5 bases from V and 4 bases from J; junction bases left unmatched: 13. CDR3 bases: TGTGCCAGCAGCCGCCCCGTTTCCGGGACAGTCACCGGGGAGCTGTTTTTT. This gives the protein CASSRPVSGTVTGELFF.

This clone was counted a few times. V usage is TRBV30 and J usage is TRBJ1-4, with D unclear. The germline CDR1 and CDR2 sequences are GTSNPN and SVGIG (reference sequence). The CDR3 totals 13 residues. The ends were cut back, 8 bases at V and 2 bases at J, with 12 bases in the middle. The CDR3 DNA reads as TGTGCCCTGTCGTTCTTCACTAATGAAAAACTGTTTTTT. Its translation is CALSFFTNEKLFF.

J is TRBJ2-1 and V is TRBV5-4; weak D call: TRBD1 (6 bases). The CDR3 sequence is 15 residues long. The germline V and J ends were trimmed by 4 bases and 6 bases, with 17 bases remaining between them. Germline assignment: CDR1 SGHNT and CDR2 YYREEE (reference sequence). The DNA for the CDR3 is TGTGCCAGCAGCGGTTCAGGGGTGAACTTCAATGAGCAGTTCTTC. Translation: CASSGSGVNFNEQFF.

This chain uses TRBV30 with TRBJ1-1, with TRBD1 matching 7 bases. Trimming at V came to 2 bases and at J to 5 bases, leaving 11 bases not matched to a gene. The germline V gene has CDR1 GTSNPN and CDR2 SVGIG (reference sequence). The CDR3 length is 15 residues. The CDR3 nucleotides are TGTGCCTGGAGTCGCACAGGGGTTGTATGGACTGAAGCTTTCTTT. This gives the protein CAWSRTGVVWTEAFF.

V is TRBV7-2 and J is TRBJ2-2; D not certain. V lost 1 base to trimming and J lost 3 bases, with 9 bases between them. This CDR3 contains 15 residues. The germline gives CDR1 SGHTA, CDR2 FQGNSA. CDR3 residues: CASSLVGPYTGELFF. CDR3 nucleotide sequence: TGTGCCAGCAGCTTAGTTGGCCCCTACACCGGGGAGCTGTTTTTT.

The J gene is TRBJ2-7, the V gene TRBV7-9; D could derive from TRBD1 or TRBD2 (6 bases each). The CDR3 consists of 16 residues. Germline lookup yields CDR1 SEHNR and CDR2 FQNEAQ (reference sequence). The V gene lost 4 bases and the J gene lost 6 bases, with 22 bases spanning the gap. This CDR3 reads CASSSLGGGFSGEQYF. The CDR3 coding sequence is TGTGCCAGCAGCTCCCTAGGTGGGGGCTTTAGCGGCGAGCAGTACTTC.

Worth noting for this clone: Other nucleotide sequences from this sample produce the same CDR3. The chain's CDR3 is CASRPTTSGSSYEQYF. CDR3 nucleotides: TGTGCCAGCAGGCCAACGACCAGCGGGAGCTCCTACGAGCAGTACTTC. This chain joins TRBV14 and TRBJ2-7; 8 nucleotides agree with TRBD2. The CDR3 is 16 residues long. V lost 6 bases and J lost 0; bases outside the gene matches: 10. Per the germline V gene, CDR1 is SGHDN and CDR2 is FVKESK.

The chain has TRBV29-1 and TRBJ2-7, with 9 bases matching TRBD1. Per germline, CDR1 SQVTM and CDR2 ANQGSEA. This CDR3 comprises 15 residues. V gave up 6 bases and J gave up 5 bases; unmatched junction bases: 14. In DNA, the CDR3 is TGCAGCGTAACCTTCGGGACAGGGTCATCCCACGAGCAGTACTTC. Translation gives CSVTFGTGSSHEQYF.

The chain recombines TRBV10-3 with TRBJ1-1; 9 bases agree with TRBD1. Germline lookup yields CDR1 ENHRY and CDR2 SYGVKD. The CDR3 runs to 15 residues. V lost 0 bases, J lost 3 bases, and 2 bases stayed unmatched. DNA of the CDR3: TGTGCCATCAGTGAGTCCGACAGGGGGGACACTGAAGCTTTCTTT. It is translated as CAISESDRGDTEAFF.

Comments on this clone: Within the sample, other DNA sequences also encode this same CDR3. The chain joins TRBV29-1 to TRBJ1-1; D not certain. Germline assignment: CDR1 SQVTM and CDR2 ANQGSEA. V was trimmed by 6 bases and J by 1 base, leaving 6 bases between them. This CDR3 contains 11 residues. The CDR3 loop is CSVGSNTEAFF. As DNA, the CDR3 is TGCAGCGTCGGATCGAACACTGAAGCTTTCTTT.

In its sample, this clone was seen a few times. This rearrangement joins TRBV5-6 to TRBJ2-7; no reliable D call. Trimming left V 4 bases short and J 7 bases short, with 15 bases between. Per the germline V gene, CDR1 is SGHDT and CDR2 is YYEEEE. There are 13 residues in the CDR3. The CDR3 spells CASSLRGTEEQYF. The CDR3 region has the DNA TGTGCCAGCAGCCTCAGAGGCACAGAAGAGCAGTACTTC.

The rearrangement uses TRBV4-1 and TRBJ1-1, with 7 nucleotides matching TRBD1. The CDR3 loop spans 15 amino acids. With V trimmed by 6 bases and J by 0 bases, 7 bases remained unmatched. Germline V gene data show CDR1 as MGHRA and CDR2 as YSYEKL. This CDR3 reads CASRTLGQMNTEAFF. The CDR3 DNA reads TGCGCCAGCAGAACCCTGGGACAGATGAACACTGAAGCTTTCTTT.